This paragraph covers one TCR beta chain sequence. The source of the sample is a study of Ad26.COV2.S vaccination and SARS-CoV-2 variants. Study details: COV1001, an Ad26.COV2.S trial, supplied this vaccine-arm donor. By the intramuscular route, Ad26.COV2.S was given once, or twice 56 days apart.

Treatment here: 15 to 20 received Ad26.COV2.S at low or high dose, single or two shots; roughly five received placebo; per-sample allocation not given. Day 63 following the first vaccine or placebo injection was when the samples were taken. The assay was immunoSEQ multiplex PCR, and TCRdb's table has in-frame clones only and misses some. The sample has over 400,000 clones, approximately 89% seen once; the top ten hold about 2.5%. The CDR3 contains 14 residues. The V end lost 4 bases, the J end lost 0 bases, and 8 bases lay between the germline ends. Germline lookup yields CDR1 SGHRS and CDR2 YFSETQ. This specimen consisted of peripheral blood, obtained in a trial of Ad26.COV2.S vaccine versus placebo. This chain connects TRBV5-1 to TRBJ2-1; D not certain. The origin of this receptor is a person aged 18-60 years who received the Ad26.COV2.S COVID-19 vaccine or a placebo. Written as DNA, the CDR3 is TGCGCCAGCAGCCAAAGTAACTCCTACAATGAGCAGTTCTTC. Its protein is CASSQSNSYNEQFF.